These T cell receptor beta chains were read from a single sample in a study of blood T cell repertoires in COVID-19. Generated by immunoSEQ multiplex PCR, the TCRdb table keeps only in-frame clones and is missing some. The sample lists approximately 250,000 clones, more than 80% occurring once. Sequenced sample: peripheral blood. These receptor sequences come from a human donor in a cohort sampled during active COVID-19. CDR3s include the opening cysteine and the closing phenylalanine or tryptophan. D genes are given only for firm matches. Not every row has a clone size; where given, it reads once, few, many or a size class.

v_call	clone_size	j_call	d_call	cdr3_nt	cdr3_aa
TRBV3-1/TRBV3-2	NA	TRBJ2-1	TRBD2	TGTGCCAGCAGCGGACAGACTAGCGGCCTTTACAATGAGCAGTTCTTC	CASSGQTSGLYNEQFF
TRBV2	few	TRBJ1-5	NA	TGTGCCAGCAGCTTCAAGTGGGGGGATCAGCCCCAGCATTTT	CASSFKWGDQPQHF
TRBV30	few	TRBJ1-2	NA	TGTGCCTGGACGAGGGTGGGGGCGCGTAAGGGCTACACCTTC	CAWTRVGARKGYTF
TRBV6-5	NA	TRBJ2-5	NA	TGTGCCAGCAGTTCCCCCGGTAAAGGGGGAGAGACCCAGTACTTC	CASSSPGKGGETQYF
TRBV10-3	NA	TRBJ2-2	TRBD1	TGTGCCATCAGTGAAAGGGACAGGGTCGAGACCGGGGAGCTGTTTTTT	CAISERDRVETGELFF
TRBV7-9	once	TRBJ1-4	NA	TGTGCCAGCAGCTTAGAATCCCTTGGACAGAGAGGAAAACTGTTTTTT	CASSLESLGQRGKLFF
TRBV10-3	NA	TRBJ1-1	NA	TGTGCCATCAGTGATTATGGGACAAACACTGAAGCTTTCTTT	CAISDYGTNTEAFF
TRBV7-2	NA	TRBJ1-5	NA	TGTGCCAGCAGCTTAGTTACGAATCAAGCTCAGCCCCAGCATTTT	CASSLVTNQAQPQHF
TRBV10-3	NA	TRBJ1-5	TRBD1	TGTGCCATCAGTTGGGACAGGGAAGACAATCAGCCCCAGCATTTT	CAISWDREDNQPQHF
TRBV3-1/TRBV3-2	many	TRBJ1-4	NA	TGTGCCAGCAGCGGAGACTCCTATGAAAAACTGTTTTTT	CASSGDSYEKLFF
TRBV27	NA	TRBJ1-6	NA	TGTGCCAGCAGTCCGACAGGTATATCACCCCTCCACTTT	CASSPTGISPLHF
TRBV5-1	NA	TRBJ1-6	TRBD1	TGCGCCAGCAGCTTGGCCTTTCCAGGGGGCGATTCACCCCTCCACTTT	CASSLAFPGGDSPLHF
TRBV4-2	NA	TRBJ2-7	TRBD2	TGTGCCAGCAGCCTGCGCCTGGCTAGCGGCTACGAGCAGTACTTC	CASSLRLASGYEQYF
TRBV19	NA	TRBJ2-7	TRBD1	TGTGCCAGTAGTATAGGAGGGACAGTGGAAATAGAGCAGTACTTC	CASSIGGTVEIEQYF
TRBV14	NA	TRBJ1-1	NA	TGTGCCAGCAGCTGGGGGCCGAACACTGAAGCTTTCTTT	CASSWGPNTEAFF
TRBV11-3	NA	TRBJ2-1	NA	TGTGCCAGCAGCTTAGAGTTAGCTCCCCACAATGAGCAGTTCTTC	CASSLELAPHNEQFF
TRBV30	NA	TRBJ2-1	TRBD2	TGTGCCTGGAGCCGCCTAGCGGGGGGTAATGAGCAGTTCTTC	CAWSRLAGGNEQFF
TRBV21-1	NA	TRBJ1-4	NA	TGTGCCAGCAGCAAAAGTGATGAGACAGGGGATGAAAAACTGTTTTTT	CASSKSDETGDEKLFF
TRBV3-1/TRBV3-2	NA	TRBJ2-3	NA	TGTGCCAGCAGCCGAGAAGAGACGCAGTATTTT	CASSREETQYF
TRBV25-1	NA	TRBJ2-3	NA	TGTGCCAGCAGCCTGAGCACAGATACGCAGTATTTT	CASSLSTDTQYF
TRBV5-6	NA	TRBJ2-7	NA	TGTGCCAGCAGCTTGACAGAAGACCACTACGAGCAGTACTTC	CASSLTEDHYEQYF
TRBV6-6	NA	TRBJ1-4	NA	TGTGCCAGCAGTAGCCTTAGGGGCGATGAAAAACTGTTTTTT	CASSSLRGDEKLFF
TRBV19	NA	TRBJ2-6	TRBD2	TGTGCCAGTAGTACGAGGGAGGGGACTGGGGCCAACGTCCTGACTTTC	CASSTREGTGANVLTF
TRBV11-2	NA	TRBJ1-3	NA	TGTGCCAGCAGCTTATACGGTCTCAGAAACACCATATATTTT	CASSLYGLRNTIYF
TRBV3-1/TRBV3-2	NA	TRBJ1-4	NA	TGTGCCAGCAGCCAAGAAGGATGGGGAGGGGATAATGAAAAACTGTTTTTT	CASSQEGWGGDNEKLFF
TRBV19	once	TRBJ1-1	TRBD1	TGTGCCAGTAGTATCCCCGACAGGGGCACAGCTTTCTTT	CASSIPDRGTAFF
TRBV6-4	once	TRBJ1-3	TRBD1	TGTGCCAGCAGTGACTCATTCGGGACAGGGGGCAGAAACACCATATATTTT	CASSDSFGTGGRNTIYF
TRBV5-1	NA	TRBJ1-2	NA	TGCGCCAGCAGCGCATCCGGGAACTACCATGGCTACACCTTC	CASSASGNYHGYTF
TRBV21-1	NA	TRBJ1-6	NA	TGTGCCAGCAGCCCTCGGGACAGGGAGGAAAATTCACCCCTCCACTTT	CASSPRDREENSPLHF
TRBV15	NA	TRBJ2-7	NA	TGTGCCACCAGCAGCATGAGGGTTCGGAACGAGCAGTACTTC	CATSSMRVRNEQYF
TRBV3-1/TRBV3-2	few	TRBJ2-3	NA	TGTGCCAGCAGCCCCAACACAGATACGCAGTATTTT	CASSPNTDTQYF
TRBV19	NA	TRBJ2-7	TRBD1	TGTGCCAGTAGTATGAGGAGACCGGTAGGGACAGGGGGCCCCAGGATTTACGAGCAGTACTTC	CASSMRRPVGTGGPRIYEQYF
TRBV30	NA	TRBJ2-5	TRBD1	TGTGCCTGGGGACAGGGGGCGAGAGAGACCCAGTACTTC	CAWGQGARETQYF
TRBV7-9	few	TRBJ1-3	TRBD1	TGTGCCAGCACCTTTGACAGGGGCTCTGGAAACACCATATATTTT	CASTFDRGSGNTIYF
TRBV27	NA	TRBJ2-7	NA	TGTGCCAGCACCTTTGGGGAGCACGGGGAGCAGTACTTC	CASTFGEHGEQYF
TRBV2	few	TRBJ1-6	TRBD1	TGTGCCAGCAGGGAGGACAGGGGAAGCTTTTCACCCCTCCACTTT	CASREDRGSFSPLHF
TRBV6-5	NA	TRBJ2-1	NA	TGTGCCAGCCAAAGGGCGGGGTCTGCCTACAATGAGCAGTTCTTC	CASQRAGSAYNEQFF
TRBV6-5	few	TRBJ1-6	NA	TGTGCCAGCAGGGGACCGGGGGGTTCACCCCTCCACTTT	CASRGPGGSPLHF
TRBV11-2	few	TRBJ2-1	TRBD1	TGTGCCAGCAGCCCCGGGACAGGGTACGTCGATGAGCAGTTCTTC	CASSPGTGYVDEQFF
TRBV6-5	once	TRBJ1-2	NA	TGTGCCAGCAGCCGCGCAGGGGTAATTCACTATGGCTACACCTTC	CASSRAGVIHYGYTF
TRBV10-3	NA	TRBJ2-3	NA	TGTGCCATCAGTGATCGAGATACGCAGTATTTT	CAISDRDTQYF
TRBV6-5	NA	TRBJ2-2	NA	TGTGCCAGCAGAGGACAGATGAACACCGGGGAGCTGTTTTTT	CASRGQMNTGELFF
TRBV7-9	NA	TRBJ2-1	TRBD2	TGTGCCAGCAGCTTCGGGACTAGCGGGATGAATGAGCAGTTCTTC	CASSFGTSGMNEQFF
TRBV6-1	NA	TRBJ1-5	NA	TGTGCCAGCAGTGAACTGTTTAGCAATCAGCCCCAGCATTTT	CASSELFSNQPQHF
TRBV5-6	NA	TRBJ2-7	NA	TGTGCCAGCAGTCTACGGACTGGGAACTACGAGCAGTACTTC	CASSLRTGNYEQYF
TRBV5-4	NA	TRBJ2-7	TRBD2	TGTGCCAGCAGGAGAGGACTAGCGGGAGACGGCGAGCAGTACTTC	CASRRGLAGDGEQYF
TRBV27	NA	TRBJ2-7	TRBD1	TGTGCCAGCAGTTTTCGAGGGGGCGATATTGGCTCCTACGAGCAGTACTTC	CASSFRGGDIGSYEQYF
TRBV2	once	TRBJ1-1	TRBD1	TGTGCCAGCAGCCGGGACAGGGGGTCTGAAGCTTTCTTT	CASSRDRGSEAFF
TRBV7-9	NA	TRBJ2-5	NA	TGTGCCAGCAGCTTCGTGGAGACCCAGTACTTC	CASSFVETQYF
TRBV11-2	NA	TRBJ1-6	TRBD1	TGTGCCAGCAGCCTCAAAGACAGGGCTAAACTTAATTCACCCCTCCACTTT	CASSLKDRAKLNSPLHF
TRBV29-1	NA	TRBJ2-3	TRBD2	TGCAGCGTTGATCCCGCTAGCGGGGAACGCACAGATACGCAGTATTTT	CSVDPASGERTDTQYF
TRBV6-5	NA	TRBJ1-6	TRBD1	TGTGCCAGCAGCAGCCGACAGGGTAGATCCCTCCACTTT	CASSSRQGRSLHF
TRBV5-8	NA	TRBJ2-1	TRBD2	TGTGCCAGCAGCTGGAGACTAGCGGGGGCTAATGAGCAGTTCTTC	CASSWRLAGANEQFF
TRBV3-1/TRBV3-2	once	TRBJ2-1	TRBD2	TGTGCCAGCAGCCTTAGATCTCTAGCGGGGGCCACTGAGCAGTTCTTC	CASSLRSLAGATEQFF
TRBV30	NA	TRBJ1-5	NA	TGTGCCTGGAGTGCGGACAGCCGCAATCAGCCCCAGCATTTT	CAWSADSRNQPQHF